A selection of T cell receptor beta chains follows, all from one sample in a study of coeliac disease. Using immunoSEQ multiplex PCR, the repertoire was profiled, and TCRdb retains in-frame clones only, with some absent. The sample carries around 3,900 clones, under 70% recorded once. Sequencing used lymphocytes from the gut lamina propria. These receptors came from a woman aged 25 to 39 without celiac disease. Each CDR3 is given with its conserved first and last residue. A D gene is named only where the DNA matches it firmly. Part of the rows lack a size; the others show once, few, many or a class for expanded clones.

J gene	D gene	clone size	CDR3 length	V gene	CDR3 protein	CDR3 DNA
TRBJ2-7	TRBD2	.	18	TRBV5-1	CASSLQPGTSGGYYEQYF	TGCGCCAGCAGCCTACAACCTGGGACTAGCGGGGGGTACTACGAGCAGTACTTC
TRBJ1-2	TRBD1	few	14	TRBV6-5	CASSFRQGLYGYTF	TGTGCCAGCAGCTTCAGACAGGGGCTCTATGGCTACACCTTC
TRBJ1-2	TRBD1	few	15	TRBV19	CASSIAGGADYGYTF	TGTGCCAGTAGTATAGCAGGGGGCGCGGACTATGGCTACACCTTC
TRBJ2-5	TRBD2	.	17	TRBV5-4	CASSVTSGGYDQETQYF	TGTGCCAGCAGCGTGACTAGCGGGGGGTATGACCAAGAGACCCAGTACTTC
TRBJ2-3	TRBD1	few	14	TRBV5-1	CASRLGQYTDTQYF	TGCGCCAGCAGACTGGGACAGTACACAGATACGCAGTATTTT
TRBJ2-2	TRBD2	medium-sized	16	TRBV6-1	CASSDLAGALTGELFF	TGTGCCAGCAGTGACTTAGCGGGGGCCTTAACCGGGGAGCTGTTTTTT
TRBJ2-7	.	once	12	TRBV7-9	CASSPSGYEQYF	TGTGCCAGCAGCCCATCGGGCTACGAGCAGTACTTC
TRBJ2-6	.	.	15	TRBV14	CASSRRNSGANVLTF	TGTGCCAGCAGCCGGCGGAACTCTGGGGCCAACGTCCTGACTTTC
TRBJ1-3	TRBD1	.	14	TRBV18	CASSPMTGENTIYF	TGTGCCAGCTCACCGATGACAGGGGAAAACACCATATATTTT
TRBJ1-4	TRBD1	.	15	TRBV7-9	CASSERQGTIEKLFF	TGTGCCAGCAGCGAAAGACAGGGGACGATTGAAAAACTGTTTTTT
TRBJ2-7	TRBD1	few	13	TRBV6-5	CASSGTATYEQYF	TGTGCCAGTTCCGGGACAGCGACCTACGAGCAGTACTTC
TRBJ2-1	.	.	15	TRBV7-3	CASSRTRTAYNEQFF	TGTGCCAGCAGCCGAACCCGTACAGCTTACAATGAGCAGTTCTTC
TRBJ2-3	.	.	15	TRBV28	CASSLDSTGPDTQYF	TGTGCCAGCAGTCTGGATTCGACGGGTCCAGATACGCAGTATTTT
TRBJ2-6	TRBD1	.	15	TRBV6-1	CASRRQGSGANVLTF	TGTGCCAGCAGAAGACAGGGGTCTGGGGCCAACGTCCTGACTTTC
TRBJ2-1	TRBD2	.	20	TRBV19	CASSPYPGGLAGGIYNEQFF	TGTGCCAGTAGTCCATACCCGGGCGGACTAGCGGGGGGCATCTACAATGAGCAGTTCTTC
TRBJ2-3	TRBD2	.	15	TRBV2	CATKGLAGSSDTQYF	TGTGCCACCAAAGGACTAGCGGGGTCATCAGATACGCAGTATTTT
TRBJ2-1	.	few	14	TRBV19	CASTRTHDNNEQFF	TGTGCCAGTACTAGGACTCACGACAACAATGAGCAGTTCTTC
TRBJ2-7	.	.	13	TRBV7-2	CASSHYSAHEQYF	TGTGCCAGCAGTCATTATAGTGCGCACGAGCAGTACTTC
TRBJ1-2	TRBD1	.	14	TRBV5-1	CASGGQGEDYGYTF	TGCGCCAGCGGCGGACAGGGCGAGGACTATGGCTACACCTTC
TRBJ1-6	.	.	17	TRBV4-2	CASSLGDGSSYNSPLHF	TGTGCCAGCAGCTTGGGGGACGGGAGCTCCTATAATTCACCCCTCCACTTT
TRBJ2-1	.	.	14	TRBV5-1	CASSLAPGSNEQFF	TGCGCCAGCAGCTTGGCTCCGGGGAGCAATGAGCAGTTCTTC
TRBJ2-3	.	few	16	TRBV5-1	CASSTYREEVADTQYF	TGCGCCAGCAGCACCTACAGGGAAGAGGTTGCAGATACGCAGTATTTT
TRBJ2-3	.	few	13	TRBV29-1	CSVSEGVTDTQYF	TGCAGCGTTAGTGAGGGGGTCACAGATACGCAGTATTTT
TRBJ2-5	TRBD2	.	13	TRBV7-9	CASLLAGQETQYF	TGTGCCAGCCTCCTAGCGGGGCAAGAGACCCAGTACTTC
TRBJ1-1	TRBD1	.	16	TRBV4-1	CASNDGQGKVLSEAFF	TGCGCCAGCAACGACGGACAGGGGAAGGTCCTATCTGAAGCTTTCTTT
TRBJ1-2	.	.	19	TRBV21-1	CASSTPEAEGSIYGNPYTF	TGTGCCAGCAGCACTCCCGAAGCGGAGGGCTCGATATATGGGAATCCCTACACCTTC
TRBJ1-1	TRBD1	.	13	TRBV10-1	CASSAGGQGSTFF	TGCGCCAGCAGTGCAGGGGGGCAGGGTTCGACTTTCTTT
TRBJ2-3	.	.	14	TRBV27	CASSRQTSTDTQYF	TGTGCCAGCAGCAGACAGACTAGCACAGATACGCAGTATTTT
TRBJ2-3	.	.	13	TRBV29-1	CSANRVKADTQYF	TGCAGCGCCAACAGGGTAAAAGCAGATACGCAGTATTTT
TRBJ2-7	.	.	11	TRBV20-1	CSAHHPGHYYF	TGCAGTGCTCACCATCCGGGACACTACTACTTC
TRBJ1-2	.	.	14	TRBV19	CASSREQGNYGYTF	TGTGCCAGTAGTAGAGAACAGGGAAACTATGGCTACACCTTC
TRBJ2-3	TRBD2	.	16	TRBV5-6	CASSITSGGAADTQYF	TGTGCCAGCAGCATAACCAGCGGGGGGGCCGCAGATACGCAGTATTTT